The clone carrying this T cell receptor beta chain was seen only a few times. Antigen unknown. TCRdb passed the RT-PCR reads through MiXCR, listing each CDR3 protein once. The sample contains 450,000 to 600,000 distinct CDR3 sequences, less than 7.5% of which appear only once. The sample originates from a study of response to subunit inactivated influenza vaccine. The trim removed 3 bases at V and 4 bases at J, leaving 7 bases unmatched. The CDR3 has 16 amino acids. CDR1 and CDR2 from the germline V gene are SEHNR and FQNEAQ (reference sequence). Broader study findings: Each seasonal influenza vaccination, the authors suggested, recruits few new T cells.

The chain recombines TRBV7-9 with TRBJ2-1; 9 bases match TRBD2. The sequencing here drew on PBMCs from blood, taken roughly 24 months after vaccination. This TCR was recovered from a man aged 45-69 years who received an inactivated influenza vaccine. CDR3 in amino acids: CASSLSGTSRYNEQFF. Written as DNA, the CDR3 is TGTGCCAGCAGCTTGTCCGGGACTAGCCGATACAATGAGCAGTTCTTC.